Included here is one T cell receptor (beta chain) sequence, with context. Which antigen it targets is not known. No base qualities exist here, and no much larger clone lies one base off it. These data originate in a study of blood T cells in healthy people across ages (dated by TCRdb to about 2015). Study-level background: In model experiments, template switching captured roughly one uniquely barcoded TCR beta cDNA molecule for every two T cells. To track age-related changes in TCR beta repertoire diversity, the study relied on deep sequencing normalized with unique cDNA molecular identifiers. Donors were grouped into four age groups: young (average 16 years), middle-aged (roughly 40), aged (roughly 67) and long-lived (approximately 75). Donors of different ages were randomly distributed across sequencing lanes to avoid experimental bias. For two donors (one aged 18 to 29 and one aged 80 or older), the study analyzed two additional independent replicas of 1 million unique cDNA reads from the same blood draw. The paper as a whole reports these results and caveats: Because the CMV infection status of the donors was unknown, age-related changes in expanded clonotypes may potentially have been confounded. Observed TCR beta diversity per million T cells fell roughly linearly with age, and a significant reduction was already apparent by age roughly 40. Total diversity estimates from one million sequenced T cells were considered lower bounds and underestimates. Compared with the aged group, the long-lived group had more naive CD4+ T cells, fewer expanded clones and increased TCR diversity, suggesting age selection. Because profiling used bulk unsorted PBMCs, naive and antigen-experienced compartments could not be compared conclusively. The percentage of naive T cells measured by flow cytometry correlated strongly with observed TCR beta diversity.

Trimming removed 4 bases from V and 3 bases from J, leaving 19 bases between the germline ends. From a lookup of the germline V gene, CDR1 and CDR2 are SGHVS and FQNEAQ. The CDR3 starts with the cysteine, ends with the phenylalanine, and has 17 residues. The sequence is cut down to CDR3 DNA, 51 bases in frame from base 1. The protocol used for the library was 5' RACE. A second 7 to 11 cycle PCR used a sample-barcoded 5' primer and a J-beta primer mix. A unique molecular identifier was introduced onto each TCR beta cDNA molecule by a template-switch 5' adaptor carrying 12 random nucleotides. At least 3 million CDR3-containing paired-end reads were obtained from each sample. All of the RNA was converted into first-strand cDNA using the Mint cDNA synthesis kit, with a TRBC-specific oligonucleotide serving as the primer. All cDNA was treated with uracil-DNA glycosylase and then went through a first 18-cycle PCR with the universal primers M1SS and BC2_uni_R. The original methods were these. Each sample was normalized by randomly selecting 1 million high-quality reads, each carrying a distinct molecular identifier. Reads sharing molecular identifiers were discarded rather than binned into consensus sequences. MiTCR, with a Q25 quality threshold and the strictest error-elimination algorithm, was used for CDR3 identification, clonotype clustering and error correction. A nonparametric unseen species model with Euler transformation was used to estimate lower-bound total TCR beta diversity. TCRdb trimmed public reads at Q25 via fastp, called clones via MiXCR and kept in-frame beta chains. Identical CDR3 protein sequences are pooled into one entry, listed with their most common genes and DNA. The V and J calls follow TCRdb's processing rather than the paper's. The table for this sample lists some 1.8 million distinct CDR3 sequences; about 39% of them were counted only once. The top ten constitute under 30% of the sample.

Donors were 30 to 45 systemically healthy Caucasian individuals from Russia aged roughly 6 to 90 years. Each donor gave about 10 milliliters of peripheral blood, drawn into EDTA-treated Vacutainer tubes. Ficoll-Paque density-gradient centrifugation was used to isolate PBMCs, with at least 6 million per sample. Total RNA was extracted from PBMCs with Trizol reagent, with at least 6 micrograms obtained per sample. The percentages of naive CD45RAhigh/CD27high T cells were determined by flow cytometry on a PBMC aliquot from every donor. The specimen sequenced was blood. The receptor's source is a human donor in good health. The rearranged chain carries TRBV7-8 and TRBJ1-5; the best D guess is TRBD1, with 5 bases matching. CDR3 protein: CASSSAPGQSYNQPQHF. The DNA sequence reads TGTGCCAGCAGCTCGGCCCCGGGGCAGAGCTACAATCAGCCCCAGCATTTT.